Listed below are T cell receptor beta chains from one sample, sequenced in a study of T cell clones after liver transplantation. The repertoire was sequenced with immunoSEQ multiplex PCR; TCRdb's copy has only in-frame clones and lacks some. This sample carries roughly 100,000 clones, roughly 80% of them seen once, and the ten largest clones take approximately 0.99%. This sample comprised CD4+ T cells from blood, obtained before liver transplant. Receptor source: a human donor who received a liver transplant. CDR3s include the opening cysteine and the closing phenylalanine or tryptophan. The D gene is left open where the match is weak. For some rows the clone size is stated as once, few or many, or as a class when expanded; others skip it.

cdr3_aa cdr3_nt j_call clone_size v_call d_call
CASSGRGKLRETQYF TGTGCCAGCTCGGGCAGGGGAAAATTAAGAGAGACCCAGTACTTC TRBJ2-5 . TRBV28 .
CASSSPIGHEAFF TGTGCCAGCAGTTCCCCTATAGGTCATGAAGCTTTCTTT TRBJ1-1 . TRBV6-5 .
CASSYLLAGGTDTQYF TGTGCCAGCAGCTACCTACTAGCGGGGGGCACAGATACGCAGTATTTT TRBJ2-3 . TRBV7-6 TRBD2
CASSSQGSNTEAFF TGCGCCAGCAGCTCACAGGGGTCGAACACTGAAGCTTTCTTT TRBJ1-1 . TRBV5-1 TRBD1
CASSSQMNTEAFF TGCGCCAGCAGCTCTCAGATGAACACTGAAGCTTTCTTT TRBJ1-1 few TRBV5-1 .
CASTRGVGAFYNEQFF TGTGCCAGCACCCGGGGTGTGGGGGCGTTCTACAATGAGCAGTTCTTC TRBJ2-1 . TRBV27 .
CASSQDLIGGRNPHF TGTGCCAGCAGCCAAGATCTTATAGGGGGCAGGAATCCGCATTTT TRBJ2-3 . TRBV14 TRBD1
CASSLLAGSYNEQFF TGTGCCAGCAGCCTACTAGCGGGGTCTTACAATGAGCAGTTCTTC TRBJ2-1 . TRBV11-3 TRBD2
CASSGQLNTEAFF TGTGCCAGCTCAGGGCAATTGAACACTGAAGCTTTCTTT TRBJ1-1 . TRBV18 .
CASSSVNIGDRNSPLHF TGTGCCAGCAGCTCCGTAAATATCGGGGACCGCAATTCACCCCTCCACTTT TRBJ1-6 . TRBV5-6 .
CASSFQPGNNQPQHF TGTGCCAGCAGCTTTCAACCTGGGAATAATCAGCCCCAGCATTTT TRBJ1-5 . TRBV7-2 .
CASSSIYQTQHF TGTGCCAGTAGTTCAATTTATCAGACCCAGCATTTT TRBJ1-5 . TRBV19 .
CASSPRTRNTEAFF TGTGCCAGCAGCCCCAGGACGAGGAACACTGAAGCTTTCTTT TRBJ1-1 . TRBV5-5 .
CASSEAGPYSPLHF TGCGCCAGCAGTGAAGCGGGGCCGTATTCACCCCTCCACTTT TRBJ1-6 . TRBV10-2 .
CASSQGVDTEAFF TGCGCCAGCAGCCAGGGGGTAGACACTGAAGCTTTCTTT TRBJ1-1 once TRBV5-1 TRBD1
CASSQPGLALTDTQYF TGTGCCAGCTCACAACCGGGACTAGCGCTCACAGATACGCAGTATTTT TRBJ2-3 . TRBV18 TRBD2
CASSPLGSLSYEQYF TGTGCCAGCAGCCCCCTCGGTAGTCTCTCCTACGAGCAGTACTTC TRBJ2-7 . TRBV9 .
CASKNTGAGSSFYGYTF TGCGCCAGCAAGAACACAGGGGCCGGTTCTTCGTTCTATGGCTACACCTTC TRBJ1-2 . TRBV5-1 TRBD1
CAALTGQRGYTF TGTGCCGCACTGACAGGGCAGCGAGGCTACACCTTC TRBJ1-2 medium-sized TRBV28 TRBD1
CASSASDTQYF TGTGCCAGCAGCGCCTCAGATACGCAGTATTTT TRBJ2-3 . TRBV9 .
CATSPGSGGKEDTQYF TGTGCCACCAGTCCTGGGAGCGGGGGGAAGGAAGATACGCAGTATTTT TRBJ2-3 . TRBV15 TRBD2
CASRRSGTVNTEAFF TGTGCCAGCAGACGTTCCGGGACAGTGAACACTGAAGCTTTCTTT TRBJ1-1 . TRBV21-1 .
CASTRGVREQYF TGTGCCAGCACCAGGGGGGTTCGGGAGCAGTACTTC TRBJ2-7 . TRBV21-1 .
CASSRDGTQPQHF TGTGCCAGTAGTCGGGACGGCACTCAGCCCCAGCATTTT TRBJ1-5 . TRBV19 .
CASSSYHGSGANVLTF TGTGCCAGCAGCTCTTATCACGGCTCTGGGGCCAACGTCCTGACTTTC TRBJ2-6 . TRBV7-2 .
CASTPGQGGSYEQYF TGTGCCAGCACCCCCGGACAGGGAGGGTCCTACGAGCAGTACTTC TRBJ2-7 . TRBV6-6 .
CASSRGSTPQADTQYF TGTGCCAGCTCCCGCGGGTCTACGCCCCAAGCAGATACGCAGTATTTT TRBJ2-3 . TRBV18 .
CASSAGQGSDTQYF TGTGCCAGCAGCGCCGGACAGGGTTCAGATACGCAGTATTTT TRBJ2-3 . TRBV9 TRBD1
CASSAGLAALREQYF TGTGCCAGCAGCGCGGGACTAGCTGCCCTTCGGGAGCAGTACTTC TRBJ2-7 once TRBV9 TRBD2
CASSPGGTPYEQYF TGCGCCAGCAGTCCGGGGGGGACCCCGTACGAGCAGTACTTC TRBJ2-7 . TRBV5-1 TRBD2
CASSRTDTGDDYGYTF TGTGCCAGCTCACGAACGGATACAGGGGATGACTATGGCTACACCTTC TRBJ1-2 few TRBV18 TRBD1
CASSLKAGGRGTGELFF TGTGCCAGCAGCTTGAAGGCGGGAGGGCGAGGCACCGGGGAGCTGTTTTTT TRBJ2-2 . TRBV5-4 TRBD2
CASSLADRGTEAFF TGTGCCAGCAGCTTGGCGGACAGGGGAACCGAAGCTTTCTTT TRBJ1-1 . TRBV5-6 TRBD1